These 2 T cell receptor beta chains share one sample of origin, sequenced in a study of blood T cell repertoires in COVID-19. Repertoires were generated with immunoSEQ multiplex PCR, while TCRdb's copy carries only in-frame clones and drops some. The sample consists of fewer than 150,000 clones, roughly 72% of them appearing once. Sequenced sample: peripheral blood. These receptors all come from a human donor in a cohort sampled during active COVID-19.

This clone was counted only a few times. The rearrangement joins TRBV7-8 to TRBJ2-7, with D perhaps matching TRBD2 (6 bases). The V gene's germline CDR1 is SGHVS and CDR2 FQNEAQ. Between the trimmed V and J ends, which lost 5 bases and 0 bases, there was a span of 14 bases. The CDR3 consists of 15 residues. The CDR3, as DNA: TGTGCCAGCAGCCACGGGACTTTCCTCTCCTACGAGCAGTACTTC. It specifies CASSHGTFLSYEQYF.

The chain has TRBV12-3 or TRBV12-4 and TRBJ1-1; D is unresolved. This CDR3 contains 13 residues. Trimming cost V 3 bases and J 9 bases, with 14 bases left between them. CDR3 sequence reads: CASSFDPRHQAFF. CDR3 coding DNA: TGTGCCAGCAGTTTTGATCCCAGGCATCAAGCTTTCTTT.